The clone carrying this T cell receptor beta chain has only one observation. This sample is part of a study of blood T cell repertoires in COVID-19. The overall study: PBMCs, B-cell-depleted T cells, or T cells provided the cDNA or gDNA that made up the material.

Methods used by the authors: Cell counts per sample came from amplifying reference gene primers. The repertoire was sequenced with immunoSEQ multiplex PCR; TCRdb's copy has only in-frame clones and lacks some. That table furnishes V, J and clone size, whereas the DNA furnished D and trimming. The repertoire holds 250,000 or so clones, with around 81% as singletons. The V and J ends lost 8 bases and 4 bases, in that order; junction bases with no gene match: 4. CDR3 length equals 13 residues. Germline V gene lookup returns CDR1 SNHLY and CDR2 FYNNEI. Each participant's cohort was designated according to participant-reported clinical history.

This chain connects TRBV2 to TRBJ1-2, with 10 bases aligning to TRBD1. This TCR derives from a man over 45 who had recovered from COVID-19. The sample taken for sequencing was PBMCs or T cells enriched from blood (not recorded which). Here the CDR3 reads CASLWDRGYGYTF. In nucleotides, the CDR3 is TGTGCCAGCCTTTGGGACAGGGGCTATGGCTACACCTTC.